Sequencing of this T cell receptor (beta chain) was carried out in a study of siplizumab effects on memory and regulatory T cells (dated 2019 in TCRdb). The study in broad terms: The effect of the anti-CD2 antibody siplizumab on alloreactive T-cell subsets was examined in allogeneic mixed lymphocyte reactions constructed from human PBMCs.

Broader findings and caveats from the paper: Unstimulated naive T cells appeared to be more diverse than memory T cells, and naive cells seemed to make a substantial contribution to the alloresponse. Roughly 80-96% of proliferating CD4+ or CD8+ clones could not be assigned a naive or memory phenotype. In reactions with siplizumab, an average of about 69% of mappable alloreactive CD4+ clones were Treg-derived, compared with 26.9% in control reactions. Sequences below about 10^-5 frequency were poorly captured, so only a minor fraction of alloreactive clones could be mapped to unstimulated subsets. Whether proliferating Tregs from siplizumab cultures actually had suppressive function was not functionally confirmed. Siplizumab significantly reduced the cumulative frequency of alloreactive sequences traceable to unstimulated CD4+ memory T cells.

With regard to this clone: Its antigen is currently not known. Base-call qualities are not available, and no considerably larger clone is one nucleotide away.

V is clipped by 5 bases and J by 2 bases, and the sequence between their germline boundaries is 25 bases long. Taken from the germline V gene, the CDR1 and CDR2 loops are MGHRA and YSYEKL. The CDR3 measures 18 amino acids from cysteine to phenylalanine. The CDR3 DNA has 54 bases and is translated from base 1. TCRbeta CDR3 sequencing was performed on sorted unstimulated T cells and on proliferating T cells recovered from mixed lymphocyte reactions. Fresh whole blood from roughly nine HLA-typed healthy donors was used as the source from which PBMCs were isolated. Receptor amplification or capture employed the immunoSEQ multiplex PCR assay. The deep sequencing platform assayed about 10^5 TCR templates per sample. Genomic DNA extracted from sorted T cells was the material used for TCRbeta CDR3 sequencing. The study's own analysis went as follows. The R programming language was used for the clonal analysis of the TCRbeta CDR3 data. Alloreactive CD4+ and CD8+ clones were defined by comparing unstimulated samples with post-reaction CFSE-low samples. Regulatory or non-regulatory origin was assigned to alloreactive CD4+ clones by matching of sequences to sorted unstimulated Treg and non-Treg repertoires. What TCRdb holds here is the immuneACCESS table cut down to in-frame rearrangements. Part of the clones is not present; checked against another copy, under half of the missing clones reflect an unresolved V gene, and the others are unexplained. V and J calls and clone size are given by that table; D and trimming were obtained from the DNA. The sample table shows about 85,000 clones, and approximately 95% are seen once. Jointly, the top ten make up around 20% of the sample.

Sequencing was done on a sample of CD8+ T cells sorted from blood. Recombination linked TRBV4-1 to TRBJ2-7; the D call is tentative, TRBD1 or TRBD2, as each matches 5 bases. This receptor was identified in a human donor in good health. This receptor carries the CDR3 CASSYQYSFGTVTYEQYF. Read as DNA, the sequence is TGCGCCAGCAGCTATCAATATAGCTTCGGGACCGTGACCTACGAGCAGTACTTC.